The entry that follows covers one TCR beta chain sequence. Study processing details: Amplification of reference gene primers provided the estimated nucleated cell counts. TCRdb's table, derived via immunoSEQ multiplex PCR, lists solely in-frame clones and lacks some. The DNA gave D and trimming, while V, J and clone size come from that table. Counted here are around 3,600 clones, 70% occurring once; the ten biggest clones make up roughly 22%. Germline lookup yields CDR1 LNHNV and CDR2 YYDKDF (reference sequence). This CDR3 region has 15 residues. V shed 1 base, J shed 5 bases, and the junction held 2 bases outside the gene matches. This sample was taken from a study of blood T cell repertoires in COVID-19. Overall study context: Some COVID-19 samples were acute and others convalescent; all came from the United States, Italy and Spain. The cDNA or gDNA used as material had been derived from T cells, B-cell-depleted T cells, or PBMCs.

Material: peripheral blood. The chain combines TRBV15 with TRBJ2-2; 9 bases are a match to TRBD1. The sequence was collected from a man between 70 and 80 years old with active COVID-19. CDR3 coding DNA: TGTGCCACCAGCAGAGTCGGACAGGGGACCGGGGAGCTGTTTTTT. Encoded protein: CATSRVGQGTGELFF.